This note documents a single T cell receptor beta chain sequence. This sample was taken from a study of blood T cell repertoires in COVID-19. In the study overall: The United States, Italy and Spain provided the acute and convalescent COVID-19 samples. Sources were T cells, B-cell-depleted T cells, or PBMCs; the material itself was cDNA or gDNA.

Original processing notes: Counts of nucleated cells, estimated from reference gene primer amplification, were obtained. The repertoire was sequenced with immunoSEQ multiplex PCR; TCRdb's copy has only in-frame clones and lacks some. That table furnishes V, J and clone size, whereas the DNA furnished D and trimming. Among about 160,000 clones, 90% were seen once, and the ten largest hold 15% to 20%. V was trimmed by 3 bases and J by 7 bases, leaving 18 bases between them. Germline lookup yields CDR1 SEHNR and CDR2 FQNEAQ (reference sequence). This CDR3 has 15 residues. The clonotype comes from a man between 60 and 75 years old with active or convalescent COVID-19. The chain links TRBV7-9 to TRBJ1-2, with a possible D match to TRBD1 (6 bases). Specimen: peripheral blood. The CDR3 bases are TGTGCCAGCAGCTTCCCCACAGGGTTGGCTGGTGGCTACACCTTC. Its translation: CASSFPTGLAGGYTF.